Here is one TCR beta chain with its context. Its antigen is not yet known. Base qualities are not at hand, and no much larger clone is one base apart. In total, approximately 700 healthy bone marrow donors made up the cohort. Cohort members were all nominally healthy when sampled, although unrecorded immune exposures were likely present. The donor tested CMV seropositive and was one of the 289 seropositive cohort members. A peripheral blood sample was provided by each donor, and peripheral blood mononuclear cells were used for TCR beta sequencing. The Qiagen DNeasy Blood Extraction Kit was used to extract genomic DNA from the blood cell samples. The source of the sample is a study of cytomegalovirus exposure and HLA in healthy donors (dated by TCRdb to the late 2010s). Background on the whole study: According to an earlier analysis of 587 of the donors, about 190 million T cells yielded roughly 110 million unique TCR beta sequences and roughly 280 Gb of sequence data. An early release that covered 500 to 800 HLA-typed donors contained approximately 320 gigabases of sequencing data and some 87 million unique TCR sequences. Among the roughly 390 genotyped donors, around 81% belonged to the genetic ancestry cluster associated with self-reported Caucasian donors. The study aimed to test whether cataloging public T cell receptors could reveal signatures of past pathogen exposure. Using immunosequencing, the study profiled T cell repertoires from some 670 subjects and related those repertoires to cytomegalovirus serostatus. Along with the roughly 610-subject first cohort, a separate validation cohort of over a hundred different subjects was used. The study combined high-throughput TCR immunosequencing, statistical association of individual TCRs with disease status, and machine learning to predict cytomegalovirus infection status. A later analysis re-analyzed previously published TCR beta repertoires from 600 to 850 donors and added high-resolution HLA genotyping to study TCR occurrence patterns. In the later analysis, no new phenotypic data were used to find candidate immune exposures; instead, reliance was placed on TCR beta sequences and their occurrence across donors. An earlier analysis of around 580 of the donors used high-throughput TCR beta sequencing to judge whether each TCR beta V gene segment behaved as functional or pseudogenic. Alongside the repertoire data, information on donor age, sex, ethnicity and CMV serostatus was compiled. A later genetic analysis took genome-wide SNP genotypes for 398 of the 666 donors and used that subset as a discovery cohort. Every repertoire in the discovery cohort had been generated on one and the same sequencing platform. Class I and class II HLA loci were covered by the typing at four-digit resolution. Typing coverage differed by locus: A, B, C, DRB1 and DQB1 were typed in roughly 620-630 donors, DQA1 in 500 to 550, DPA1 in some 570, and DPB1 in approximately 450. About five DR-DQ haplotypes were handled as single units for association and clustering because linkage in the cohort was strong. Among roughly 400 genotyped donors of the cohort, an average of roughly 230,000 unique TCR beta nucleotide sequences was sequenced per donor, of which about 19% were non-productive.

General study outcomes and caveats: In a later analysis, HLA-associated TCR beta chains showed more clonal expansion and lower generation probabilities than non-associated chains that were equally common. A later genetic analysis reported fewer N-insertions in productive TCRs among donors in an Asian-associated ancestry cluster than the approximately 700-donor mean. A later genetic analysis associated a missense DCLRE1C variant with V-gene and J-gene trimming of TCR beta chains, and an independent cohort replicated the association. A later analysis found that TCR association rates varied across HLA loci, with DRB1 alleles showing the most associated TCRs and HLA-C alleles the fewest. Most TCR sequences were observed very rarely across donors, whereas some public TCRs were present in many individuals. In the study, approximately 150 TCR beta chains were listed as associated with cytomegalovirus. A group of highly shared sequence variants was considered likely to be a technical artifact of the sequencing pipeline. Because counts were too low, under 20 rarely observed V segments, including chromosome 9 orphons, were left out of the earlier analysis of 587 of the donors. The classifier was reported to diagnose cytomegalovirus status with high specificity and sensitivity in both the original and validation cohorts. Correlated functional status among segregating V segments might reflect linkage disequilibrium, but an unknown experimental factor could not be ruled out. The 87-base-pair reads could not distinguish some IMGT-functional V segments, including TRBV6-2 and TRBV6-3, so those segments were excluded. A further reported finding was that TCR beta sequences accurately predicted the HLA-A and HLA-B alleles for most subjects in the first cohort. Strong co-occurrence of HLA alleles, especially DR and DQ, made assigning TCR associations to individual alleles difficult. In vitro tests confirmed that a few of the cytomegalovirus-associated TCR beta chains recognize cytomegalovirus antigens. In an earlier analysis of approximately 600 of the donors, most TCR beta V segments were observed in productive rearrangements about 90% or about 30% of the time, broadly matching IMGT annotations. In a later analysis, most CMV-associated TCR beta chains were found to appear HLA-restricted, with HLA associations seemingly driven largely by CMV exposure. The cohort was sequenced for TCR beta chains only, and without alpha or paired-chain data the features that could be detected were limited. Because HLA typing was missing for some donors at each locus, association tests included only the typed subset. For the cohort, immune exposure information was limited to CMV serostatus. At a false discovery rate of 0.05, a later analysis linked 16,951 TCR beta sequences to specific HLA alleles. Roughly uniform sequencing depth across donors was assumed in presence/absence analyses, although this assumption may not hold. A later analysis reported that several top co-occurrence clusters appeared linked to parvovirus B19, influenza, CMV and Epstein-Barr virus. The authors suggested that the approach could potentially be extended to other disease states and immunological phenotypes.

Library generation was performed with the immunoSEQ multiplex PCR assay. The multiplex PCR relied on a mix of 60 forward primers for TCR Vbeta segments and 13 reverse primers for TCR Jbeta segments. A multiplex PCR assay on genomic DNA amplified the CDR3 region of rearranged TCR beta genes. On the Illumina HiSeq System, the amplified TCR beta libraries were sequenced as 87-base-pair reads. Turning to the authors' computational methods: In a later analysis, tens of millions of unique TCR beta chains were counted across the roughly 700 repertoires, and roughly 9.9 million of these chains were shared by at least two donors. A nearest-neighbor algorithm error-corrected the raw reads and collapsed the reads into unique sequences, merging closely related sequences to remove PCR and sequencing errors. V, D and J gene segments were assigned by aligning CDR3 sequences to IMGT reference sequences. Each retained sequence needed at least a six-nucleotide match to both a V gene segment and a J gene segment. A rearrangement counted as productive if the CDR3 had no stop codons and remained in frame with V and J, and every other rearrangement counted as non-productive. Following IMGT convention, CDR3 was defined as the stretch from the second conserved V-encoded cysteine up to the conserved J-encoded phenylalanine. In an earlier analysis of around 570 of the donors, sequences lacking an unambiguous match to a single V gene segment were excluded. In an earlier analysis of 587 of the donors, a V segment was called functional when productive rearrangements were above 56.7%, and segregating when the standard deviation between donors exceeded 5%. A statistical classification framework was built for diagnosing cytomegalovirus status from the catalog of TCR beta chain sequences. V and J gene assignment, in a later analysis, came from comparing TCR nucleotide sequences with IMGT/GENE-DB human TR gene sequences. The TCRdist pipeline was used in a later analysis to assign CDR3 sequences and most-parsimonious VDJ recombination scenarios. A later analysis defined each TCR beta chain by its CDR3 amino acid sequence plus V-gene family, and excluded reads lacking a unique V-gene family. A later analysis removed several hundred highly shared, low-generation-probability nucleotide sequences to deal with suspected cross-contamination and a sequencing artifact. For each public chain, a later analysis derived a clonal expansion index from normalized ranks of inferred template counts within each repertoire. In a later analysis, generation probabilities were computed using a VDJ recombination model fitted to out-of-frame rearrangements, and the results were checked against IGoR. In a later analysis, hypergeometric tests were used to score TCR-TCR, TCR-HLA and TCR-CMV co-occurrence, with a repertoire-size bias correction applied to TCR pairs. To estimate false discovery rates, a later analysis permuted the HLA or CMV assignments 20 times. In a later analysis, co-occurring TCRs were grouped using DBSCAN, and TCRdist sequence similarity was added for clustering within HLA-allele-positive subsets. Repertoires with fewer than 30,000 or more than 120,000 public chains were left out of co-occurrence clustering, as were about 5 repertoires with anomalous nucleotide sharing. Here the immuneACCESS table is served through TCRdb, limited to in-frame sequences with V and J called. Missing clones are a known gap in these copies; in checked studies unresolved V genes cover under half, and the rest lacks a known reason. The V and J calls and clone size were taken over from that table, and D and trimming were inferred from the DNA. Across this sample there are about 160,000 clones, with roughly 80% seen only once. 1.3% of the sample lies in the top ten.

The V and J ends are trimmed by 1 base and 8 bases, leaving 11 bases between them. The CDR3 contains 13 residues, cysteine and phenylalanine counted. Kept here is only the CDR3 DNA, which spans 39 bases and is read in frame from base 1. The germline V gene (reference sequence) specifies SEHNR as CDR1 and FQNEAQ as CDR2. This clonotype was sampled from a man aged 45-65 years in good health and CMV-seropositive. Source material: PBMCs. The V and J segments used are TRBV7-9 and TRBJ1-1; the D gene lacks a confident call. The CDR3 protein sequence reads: CASSLGPLREAFF. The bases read TGTGCCAGCAGCTTAGGGCCACTCAGGGAAGCTTTCTTT. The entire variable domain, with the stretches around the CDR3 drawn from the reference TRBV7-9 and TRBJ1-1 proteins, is DTGVSQNPRHKITKRGQNVTFRCDPISEHNRLYWYRQTLGQGPEFLTYFQNEAQLEKSRLLSDRFSAERPKGSFSTLEIQRTEQGDSAMYLCASSLGPLREAFFGQGTRLTVV.